This T cell receptor (beta chain) stems from a study of blood T cells in healthy people across ages. Points from the study as a whole: It was the long-lived donors that had more naive CD4+ cells and higher diversity than aged donors.

This clonotype has just a few counts. Its antigen is undetermined. The donors, aged about 6 to 90, were healthy Caucasians from Russia. Per-sample yields of isolated PBMCs were at least 6 million. Total RNA was extracted at no less than 5 micrograms per sample. V shed 0 bases, J shed 3 bases, and the junction held 3 bases outside the gene matches. The CDR3 is 15 residues long. With a J-beta primer mix and a sample-barcoded 5' primer, a second PCR ran 7 to 11 cycles. Each CDR3 protein is one row after TCRdb ran MiXCR on the 5' RACE reads. The sample contains 1,800,000 or so distinct CDR3 sequences, roughly 43% of which appear only once.

This chain links TRBV12-3 or TRBV12-4 with TRBJ2-5; 8 nucleotides agree with TRBD2. Sequencing used blood. The clonotype was recovered from a human donor in good health. The CDR3 DNA follows: TGTGCCAGCAGTTTAGCGGTGACTAGCGAAGAGACCCAGTACTTC. This sequence encodes CASSLAVTSEETQYF.